The 6 T cell receptor beta chains listed next were all sequenced from one sample in a study of cytomegalovirus exposure and HLA in healthy donors. The study ran its PCR with 60 Vbeta and 13 Jbeta primers. Only in-frame clones appear in the TCRdb table, and some are missing; sequencing was by immunoSEQ multiplex PCR. The sample carries fewer than 200,000 clones, 70% to 90% recorded once. The sequencing input was PBMCs. The receptors stem from a woman between 18 and 30 years old in good health and CMV-seronegative.

The J gene is TRBJ2-2, the V gene TRBV10-3; 9 nucleotides agree with TRBD2. The junction had 6 bases not matched to a gene; V was cut back by 10 bases and J by 9 bases. The germline gives CDR1 ENHRY, CDR2 SYGVKD. CDR3 length: 12 amino acids. The CDR3 sequence is CATGGTSRELFF. The CDR3 nucleotides read TGTGCCACCGGAGGGACTAGCAGGGAGCTGTTTTTT.

V usage is TRBV28 and J usage is TRBJ2-2, with TRBD1 matching 7 bases. Germline trimming cut 4 bases from V and 4 bases from J; bases unmatched to any gene: 9. Germline V gives CDR1 MDHEN, CDR2 SYDVKM. The CDR3 loop spans 16 amino acids. The CDR3, as DNA: TGTGCCAGCAGTTCCGTGGCGACAGGGACCACCGGGGAGCTGTTTTTT. Translation gives CASSSVATGTTGELFF.

The V gene is TRBV19, the J gene TRBJ2-7, with 8 bases that match TRBD1. CDR1 and CDR2 (germline): LNHDA, SQIVND (reference sequence). The CDR3 runs 15 residues. The J segment lost 5 bases and the V segment lost 5 bases, leaving 11 bases of the junction unmatched. This CDR3 is CASSAAGGFWNEQYF. CDR3 DNA sequence: TGTGCCAGTAGTGCTGCAGGGGGCTTCTGGAACGAGCAGTACTTC.

This clone was seen a single time. V and J are TRBV28 and TRBJ1-3; maybe TRBD1 (6 bases). Per germline, CDR1 MDHEN and CDR2 SYDVKM. Trimming pared 4 bases from V and 2 bases from J, leaving 9 bases between. The CDR3 sequence is 14 residues long. CDR3 loop: CASSSGTPGNTIYF. The CDR3 DNA reads as TGTGCCAGCAGTTCCGGGACACCTGGAAACACCATATATTTT.

This clone was observed a few times. The V call is TRBV19, the J call TRBJ2-3; 7 bases are a match to TRBD1. From germline, CDR1 is LNHDA and CDR2 SQIVND (reference sequence). V lost 4 bases, J lost 2 bases, and 9 bases stayed unmatched. The CDR3 is 16 residues long. In DNA form, the CDR3 reads TGTGCCAGTAGTACCGGGGACAGTTGGTCCACAGATACGCAGTATTTT. Amino acid sequence: CASSTGDSWSTDTQYF.

The chain has TRBV29-1 and TRBJ2-7; no definite D call. Trimming took off 5 bases at V and 2 bases at J, with 7 bases between the two ends. Looked up from germline, CDR1 is SQVTM and CDR2 is ANQGSEA. The CDR3 sequence is 11 residues long. In DNA, the CDR3 is TGCAGCGTTCGAGCGACCTACGAGCAGTACTTC. As protein: CSVRATYEQYF.